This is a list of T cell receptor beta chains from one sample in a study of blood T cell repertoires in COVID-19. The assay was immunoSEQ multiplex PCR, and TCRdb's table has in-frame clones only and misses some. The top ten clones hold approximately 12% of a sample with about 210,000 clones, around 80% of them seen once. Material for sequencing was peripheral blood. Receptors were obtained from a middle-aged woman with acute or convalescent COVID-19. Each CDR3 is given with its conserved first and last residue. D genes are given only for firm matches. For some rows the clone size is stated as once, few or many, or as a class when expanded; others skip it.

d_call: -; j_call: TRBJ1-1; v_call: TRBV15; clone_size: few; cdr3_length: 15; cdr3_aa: CATSAHRGQNTEAFF; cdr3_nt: TGTGCCACCAGCGCCCACCGGGGACAAAACACTGAAGCTTTCTTT
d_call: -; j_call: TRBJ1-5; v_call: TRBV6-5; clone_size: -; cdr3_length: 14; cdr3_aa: CASRTTVSNQPQHF; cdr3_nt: TGTGCCAGCAGGACTACCGTTAGCAATCAGCCCCAGCATTTT
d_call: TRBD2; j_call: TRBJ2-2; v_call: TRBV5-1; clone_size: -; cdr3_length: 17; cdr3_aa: CASSLDGLAGNTGELFF; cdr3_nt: TGCGCCAGCAGCTTGGACGGACTAGCGGGGAACACCGGGGAGCTGTTTTTT
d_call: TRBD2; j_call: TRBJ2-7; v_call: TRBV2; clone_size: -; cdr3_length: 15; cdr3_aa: CASSLDSGGGIKQYF; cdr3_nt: TGTGCCAGCAGCCTAGATAGTGGGGGAGGGATCAAGCAGTACTTC
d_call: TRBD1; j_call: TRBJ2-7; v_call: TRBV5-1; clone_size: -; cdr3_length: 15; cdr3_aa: CASSLYGTGGASQYF; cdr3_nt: TGCGCCAGCAGCTTGTACGGGACAGGGGGCGCATCACAGTACTTC
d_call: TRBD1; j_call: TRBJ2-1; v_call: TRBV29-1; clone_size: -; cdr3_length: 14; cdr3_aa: CSARDSSSYNEQFF; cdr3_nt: TGCAGCGCCAGGGACAGTTCCTCCTACAATGAGCAGTTCTTC
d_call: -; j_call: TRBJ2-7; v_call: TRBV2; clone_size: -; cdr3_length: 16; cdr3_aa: CASSEPGRGETYEQYF; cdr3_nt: TGTGCCAGCAGTGAACCGGGGCGCGGGGAGACCTACGAGCAGTACTTC
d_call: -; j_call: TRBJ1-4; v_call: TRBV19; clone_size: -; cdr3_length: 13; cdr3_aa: CASSSWEEEKLFF; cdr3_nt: TGTGCCAGTAGTAGTTGGGAGGAAGAAAAACTGTTTTTT
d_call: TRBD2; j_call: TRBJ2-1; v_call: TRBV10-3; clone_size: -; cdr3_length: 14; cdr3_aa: CAISETSGGNEQFF; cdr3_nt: TGTGCCATCAGTGAGACTAGCGGGGGAAATGAGCAGTTCTTC
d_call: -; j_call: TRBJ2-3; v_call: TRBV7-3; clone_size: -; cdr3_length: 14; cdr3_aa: CASSLAGSTDTQYF; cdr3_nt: TGTGCCAGCAGCTTAGCAGGGAGCACAGATACGCAGTATTTT
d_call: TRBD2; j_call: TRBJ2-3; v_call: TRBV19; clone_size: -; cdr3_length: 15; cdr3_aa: CASSIGRGGTDTQYF; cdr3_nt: TGTGCCAGTAGTATAGGGCGGGGGGGCACAGATACGCAGTATTTT
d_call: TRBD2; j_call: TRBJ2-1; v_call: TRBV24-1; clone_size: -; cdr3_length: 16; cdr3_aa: CATSVYFSAGGGEQFF; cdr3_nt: TGTGCCACCAGTGTTTATTTTTCAGCGGGAGGGGGTGAGCAGTTCTTC
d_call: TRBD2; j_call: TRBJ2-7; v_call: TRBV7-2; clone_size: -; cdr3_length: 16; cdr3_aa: CASSPPGLAGRSEQYF; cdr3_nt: TGTGCCAGCAGCCCCCCGGGACTAGCGGGCCGCTCGGAGCAGTACTTC
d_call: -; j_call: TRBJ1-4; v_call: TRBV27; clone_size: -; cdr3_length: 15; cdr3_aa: CASSTTVPNLGKLFF; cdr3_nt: TGTGCCAGCAGTACCACAGTCCCAAATCTGGGAAAACTGTTTTTT
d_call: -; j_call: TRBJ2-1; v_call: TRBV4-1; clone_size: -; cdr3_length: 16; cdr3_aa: CASSQERGLSYNEQFF; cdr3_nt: TGCGCCAGCAGCCAAGAGCGGGGGCTCTCCTACAATGAGCAGTTCTTC
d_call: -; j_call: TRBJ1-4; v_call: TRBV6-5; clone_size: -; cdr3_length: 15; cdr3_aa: CASSYSRGGGEKLFF; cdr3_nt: TGTGCCAGCAGTTACTCCCGAGGGGGTGGTGAAAAACTGTTTTTT
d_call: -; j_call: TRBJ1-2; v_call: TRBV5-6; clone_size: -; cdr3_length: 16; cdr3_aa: CASSQTGSGLVYGYTF; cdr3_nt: TGTGCCAGCAGCCAAACCGGGTCCGGGTTAGTCTATGGCTACACCTTC
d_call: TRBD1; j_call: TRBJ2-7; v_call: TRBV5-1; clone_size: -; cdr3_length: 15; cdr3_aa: CASSLLGTGGYEQYF; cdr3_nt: TGCGCCAGCAGCTTACTGGGGACAGGGGGATACGAGCAGTACTTC
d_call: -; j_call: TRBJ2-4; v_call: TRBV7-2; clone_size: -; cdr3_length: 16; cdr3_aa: CASSLQVGLAKNIQYF; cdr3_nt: TGTGCCAGCAGCTTACAAGTAGGACTAGCCAAAAACATTCAGTACTTC
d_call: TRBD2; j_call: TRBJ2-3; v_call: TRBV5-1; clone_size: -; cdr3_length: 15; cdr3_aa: CASSLEASGGDTQYF; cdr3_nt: TGCGCCAGCAGCTTGGAGGCGAGCGGGGGGGATACGCAGTATTTT
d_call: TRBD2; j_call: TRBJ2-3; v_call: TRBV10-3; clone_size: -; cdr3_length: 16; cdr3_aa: CAISEVTSASTDTQYF; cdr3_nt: TGTGCCATCAGTGAGGTGACTAGCGCTAGCACAGATACGCAGTATTTT
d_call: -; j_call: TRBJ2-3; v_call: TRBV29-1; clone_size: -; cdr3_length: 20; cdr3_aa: CSVEGGIVIGAKGGTDTQYF; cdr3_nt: TGCAGCGTTGAAGGTGGAATAGTAATTGGAGCCAAAGGGGGCACAGATACGCAGTATTTT
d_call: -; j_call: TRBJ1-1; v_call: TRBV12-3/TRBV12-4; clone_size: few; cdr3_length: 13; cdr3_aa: CASSWVRDSEAFF; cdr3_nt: TGTGCCAGCAGTTGGGTCCGCGACTCTGAAGCTTTCTTT
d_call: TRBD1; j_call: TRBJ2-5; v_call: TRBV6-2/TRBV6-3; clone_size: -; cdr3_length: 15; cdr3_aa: CASSYGGTGKETQYF; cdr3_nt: TGTGCCAGCAGTTACGGGGGGACAGGGAAAGAGACCCAGTACTTC
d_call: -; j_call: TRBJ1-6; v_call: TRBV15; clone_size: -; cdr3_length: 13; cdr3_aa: CATSRDSLSPLHF; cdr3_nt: TGTGCCACCAGCAGAGATTCCCTTTCACCCCTCCACTTT
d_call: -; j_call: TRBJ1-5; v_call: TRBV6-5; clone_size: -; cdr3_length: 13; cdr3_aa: CASSMGANQPQHF; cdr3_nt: TGTGCCAGTAGCATGGGGGCCAATCAGCCCCAGCATTTT
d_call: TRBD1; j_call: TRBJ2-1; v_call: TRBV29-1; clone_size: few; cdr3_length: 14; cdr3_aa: CSVGDRGRSNEQFF; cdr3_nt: TGCAGCGTTGGAGACAGGGGGCGGAGTAATGAGCAGTTCTTC
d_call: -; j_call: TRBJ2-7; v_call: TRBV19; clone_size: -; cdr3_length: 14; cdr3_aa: CASSPSAYSYEQYF; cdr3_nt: TGTGCCAGTTCCCCTAGTGCCTATTCCTACGAGCAGTACTTC
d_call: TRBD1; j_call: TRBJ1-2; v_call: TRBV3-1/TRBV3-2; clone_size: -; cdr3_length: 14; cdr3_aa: CASSVGQGNYGYTF; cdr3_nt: TGTGCCAGCAGCGTGGGACAGGGAAACTATGGCTACACCTTC
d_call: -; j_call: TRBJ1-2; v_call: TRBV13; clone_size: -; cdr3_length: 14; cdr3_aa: CASSLGGTTYGYTF; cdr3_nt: TGTGCCAGCAGCTTAGGCGGGACAACGTATGGCTACACCTTC
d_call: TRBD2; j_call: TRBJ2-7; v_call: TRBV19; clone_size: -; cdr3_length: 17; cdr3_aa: CASSIRTSGRSPYEQYF; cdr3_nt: TGTGCCAGTAGTATTCGGACTAGCGGGAGAAGTCCCTACGAGCAGTACTTC
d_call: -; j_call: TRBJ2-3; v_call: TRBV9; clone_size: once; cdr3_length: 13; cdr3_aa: CASSSRGTDTQYF; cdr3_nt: TGTGCCAGCAGCTCACGGGGCACAGATACGCAGTATTTT
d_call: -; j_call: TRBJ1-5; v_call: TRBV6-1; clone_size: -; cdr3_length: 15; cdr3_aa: CASSELGDGGQPQHF; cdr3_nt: TGTGCCAGCAGTGAACTCGGGGACGGGGGTCAGCCCCAGCATTTT
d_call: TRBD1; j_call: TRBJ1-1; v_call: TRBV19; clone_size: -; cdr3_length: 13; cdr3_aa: CASSTRQGTEAFF; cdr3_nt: TGTGCCAGTAGTACTCGACAGGGAACTGAAGCTTTCTTT
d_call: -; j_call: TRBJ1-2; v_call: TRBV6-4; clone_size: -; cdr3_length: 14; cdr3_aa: CASSDNGTPYGYTF; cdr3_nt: TGTGCCAGCAGTGACAATGGGACTCCCTATGGCTACACCTTC
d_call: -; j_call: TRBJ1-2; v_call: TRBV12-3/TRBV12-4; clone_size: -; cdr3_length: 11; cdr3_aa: CASSFRGGYTF; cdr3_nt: TGTGCCAGCAGTTTTCGGGGTGGCTACACCTTC
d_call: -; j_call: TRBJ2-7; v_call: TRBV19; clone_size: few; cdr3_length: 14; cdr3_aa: CASSISSGTYEQYF; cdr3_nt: TGTGCCAGTAGTATTTCGTCCGGGACCTACGAGCAGTACTTC
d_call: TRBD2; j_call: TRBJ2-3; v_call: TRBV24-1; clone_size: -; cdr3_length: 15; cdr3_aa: CATSDLAGEEDTQYF; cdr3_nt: TGTGCCACCAGTGACTTGGCGGGAGAGGAGGATACGCAGTATTTT
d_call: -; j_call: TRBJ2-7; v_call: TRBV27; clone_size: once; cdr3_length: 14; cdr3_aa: CASSLAGPTNEQYF; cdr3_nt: TGTGCCAGCAGTTTAGCGGGCCCGACTAACGAGCAGTACTTC
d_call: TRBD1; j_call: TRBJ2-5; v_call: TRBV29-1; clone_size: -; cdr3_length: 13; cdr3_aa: CSATGTGPETQYF; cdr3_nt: TGCAGCGCAACCGGGACAGGGCCCGAGACCCAGTACTTC
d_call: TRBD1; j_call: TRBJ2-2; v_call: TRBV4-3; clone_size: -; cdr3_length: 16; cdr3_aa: CASSQDLQGATGELFF; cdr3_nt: TGCGCCAGCAGCCAAGATCTACAGGGGGCGACCGGGGAGCTGTTTTTT
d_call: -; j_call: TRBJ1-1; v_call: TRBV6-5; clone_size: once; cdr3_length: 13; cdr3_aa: CASSWRTDTEAFF; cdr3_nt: TGTGCCAGCAGTTGGAGAACGGACACTGAAGCTTTCTTT
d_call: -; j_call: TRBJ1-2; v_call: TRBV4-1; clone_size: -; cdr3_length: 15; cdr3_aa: CASSQEPGRQDGYTF; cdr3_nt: TGCGCCAGCAGCCAGGAACCAGGGAGGCAAGATGGCTACACCTTC
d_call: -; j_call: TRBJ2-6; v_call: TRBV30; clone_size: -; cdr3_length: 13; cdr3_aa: CASPYSGANVLTF; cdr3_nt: TGTGCCTCCCCGTATTCTGGGGCCAACGTCCTGACTTTC
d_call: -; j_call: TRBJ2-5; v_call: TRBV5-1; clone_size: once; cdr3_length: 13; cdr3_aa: CASSRGQQETQYF; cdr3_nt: TGCGCCAGCAGCCGGGGACAACAAGAGACCCAGTACTTC
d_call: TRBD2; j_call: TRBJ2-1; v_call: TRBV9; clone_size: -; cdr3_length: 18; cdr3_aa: CASSVGLAGGNSYNEQFF; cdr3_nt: TGTGCCAGCAGCGTAGGACTAGCGGGAGGAAACTCCTACAATGAGCAGTTCTTC
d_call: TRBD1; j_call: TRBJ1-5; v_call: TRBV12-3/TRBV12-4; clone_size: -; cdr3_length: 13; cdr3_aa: CASRSQGAGAQHF; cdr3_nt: TGTGCCAGCCGATCTCAGGGGGCAGGAGCCCAGCATTTT
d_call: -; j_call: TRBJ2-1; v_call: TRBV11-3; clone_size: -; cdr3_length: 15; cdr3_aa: CASSLGGDLRNEQFF; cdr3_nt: TGTGCCAGCAGCCTAGGGGGGGATCTCCGGAATGAGCAGTTCTTC
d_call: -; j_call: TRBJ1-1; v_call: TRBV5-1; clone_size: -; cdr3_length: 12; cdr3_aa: CASSLEGTEAFF; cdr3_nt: TGCGCCAGCAGCTTAGAAGGGACAGAAGCTTTCTTT
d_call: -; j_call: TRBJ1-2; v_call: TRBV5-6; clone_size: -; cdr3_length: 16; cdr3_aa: CASSQTGSGLVYGYTF; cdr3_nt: TGTGCCAGCAGCCAAACCGGGTCCGGGTTAGTCTACGGCTACACCTTC
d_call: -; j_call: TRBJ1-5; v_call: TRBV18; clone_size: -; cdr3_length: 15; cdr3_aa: CASSPGYGSNQPQHF; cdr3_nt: TGTGCCAGCTCCCCGGGGTACGGTAGCAATCAGCCCCAGCATTTT
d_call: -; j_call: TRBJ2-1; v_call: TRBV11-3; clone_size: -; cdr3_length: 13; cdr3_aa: CASSLGPANEQFF; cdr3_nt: TGTGCCAGCAGCTTAGGCCCCGCGAATGAGCAGTTCTTC
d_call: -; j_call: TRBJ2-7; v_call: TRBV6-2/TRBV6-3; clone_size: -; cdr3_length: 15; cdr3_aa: CASSYFLDNGYEQYF; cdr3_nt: TGTGCCAGCAGTTACTTCCTGGATAACGGGTACGAGCAGTACTTC
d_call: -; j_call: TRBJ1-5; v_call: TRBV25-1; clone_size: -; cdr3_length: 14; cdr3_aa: CASSGTGWNQPQHF; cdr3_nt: TGTGCCAGCAGTGGTACAGGGTGGAATCAGCCCCAGCATTTT